This TCR beta chain comes out of a study of cytomegalovirus exposure and HLA in healthy donors. Trimming removed 10 bases at V and 3 bases at J, with 15 bases between. Germline V gene lookup returns CDR1 SEHNR and CDR2 FQNEAQ (reference sequence). CDR3 length: 13 amino acids. PCR amplification relied on 60 Vbeta primers (plus 13 Jbeta primers). Sequencing used immunoSEQ multiplex PCR; TCRdb keeps in-frame clones, though not all of them. This repertoire comprises 70,000 to 80,000 clones; its ten largest clones make up 2.7%. Regarding this clone: Its specificity is unknown.

Study-wide points: Reports state that TCR beta sequences accurately predicted most subjects' HLA-A and HLA-B alleles.

The clonotype originates from a man in his forties or fifties in good health and CMV-seronegative. The genes are TRBV7-9 and TRBJ1-1; D gene ambiguous. Sample: PBMCs. CDR3: CATPGGLDTEAFF. For the CDR3, the DNA is TGTGCCACCCCGGGAGGTCTCGACACTGAAGCTTTCTTT.